Listed below are T cell receptor beta chains from one sample, sequenced in a study of blood T cell repertoires in COVID-19. Assay used: immunoSEQ multiplex PCR; TCRdb lists only in-frame clones, some missing. The repertoire has some 250,000 clones, 65% to 90% of them found once; the top ten carry roughly 2.9%. The sample was peripheral blood. These receptors all stem from a woman aged 55-69 years with active or convalescent COVID-19. Each CDR3 is given with its conserved first and last residue. D genes are given only for firm matches. Clone size appears in some rows only: once, few, many, or a class for an expanded clone.

TRBJ2-1 | - | TRBV30 | - | 13 | TGTGCCTGTGACAGAGATGATTACAATGAGCAGTTCTTC | CACDRDDYNEQFF
TRBJ1-4 | - | TRBV6-2/TRBV6-3 | - | 17 | TGTGCCAGCAGTTCCCGGTCCAGGGGTGCAACTAATGAAAAACTGTTTTTT | CASSSRSRGATNEKLFF
TRBJ2-2 | - | TRBV27 | - | 14 | TGTGCCAGCAGTTTTCAGGGAAACACCGGGGAGCTGTTTTTT | CASSFQGNTGELFF
TRBJ2-3 | TRBD2 | TRBV6-2/TRBV6-3 | - | 17 | TGTGCCAGCAGTTACTCATCGCGGGGGGGCGGCACAGATACGCAGTATTTT | CASSYSSRGGGTDTQYF
TRBJ1-4 | TRBD1 | TRBV7-9 | - | 15 | TGTGCCAGCAGCCCGCAGGGGGCAACTAATGAAAAACTGTTTTTT | CASSPQGATNEKLFF
TRBJ2-5 | TRBD1 | TRBV5-6 | - | 15 | TGTGCCAGCAGCTTAACCCGGGACAGCCAAGAGACCCAGTACTTC | CASSLTRDSQETQYF
TRBJ1-5 | TRBD1 | TRBV6-1 | - | 15 | TGTGCCAGCAGTACCGGGACAGTTAGCAATCAGCCCCAGCATTTT | CASSTGTVSNQPQHF
TRBJ2-1 | TRBD2 | TRBV9 | - | 15 | TGTGCCAGCAGCGGACTAGCGGAGGCCGCAAATGAGCAGTTCTTC | CASSGLAEAANEQFF
TRBJ2-3 | TRBD2 | TRBV9 | - | 9 | TGTGCCAGCAGCCACCTAGCGGATTTT | CASSHLADF
TRBJ2-1 | TRBD2 | TRBV7-7 | - | 17 | TGTGCCAGCAGCTTTAGACTAGCGGGGGGCAAATACAATGAGCAGTTCTTC | CASSFRLAGGKYNEQFF
TRBJ1-4 | TRBD1 | TRBV6-5 | - | 14 | TGTGCCAGCAGGTTACAGGGGGCCAGCGAAAAACTGTTTTTT | CASRLQGASEKLFF
TRBJ2-7 | - | TRBV18 | - | 14 | TGTGCCAGCTCACCGATGGACAGCCACTACGAGCAGTACTTC | CASSPMDSHYEQYF
TRBJ1-6 | - | TRBV10-3 | - | 15 | TGTGCCATCAGTGAGTCCCGGACAGAAAATTCACCCCTCCACTTT | CAISESRTENSPLHF
TRBJ2-5 | - | TRBV7-8 | once | 14 | TGTGCCAGCAGCTTAGTGGTCAGCCAAGAGACCCAGTACTTC | CASSLVVSQETQYF
TRBJ1-2 | - | TRBV28 | once | 13 | TGTGCCAGCAGTCTGGACATGAACTATGGCTACACCTTC | CASSLDMNYGYTF
TRBJ2-7 | TRBD2 | TRBV4-2 | once | 15 | TGTGCCAGCAGCCCCGAAAGGGGACTAGCCTACGAGCAGTACTTC | CASSPERGLAYEQYF
TRBJ2-3 | TRBD1 | TRBV10-1 | - | 15 | TGCGCCAGCAGTATCCAGGGGGCGCCGACAGATACGCAGTATTTT | CASSIQGAPTDTQYF
TRBJ1-6 | TRBD1 | TRBV24-1 | - | 13 | TGTGCCACCCAGGGACAGGGGGGTTCACCCCTCCACTTT | CATQGQGGSPLHF
TRBJ2-5 | TRBD2 | TRBV19 | few | 16 | TGTGCCAGTAGTACCCGTCGACTAGCGGGCGAAGAGACCCAGTACTTC | CASSTRRLAGEETQYF
TRBJ2-7 | TRBD2 | TRBV7-3 | - | 14 | TGTGCCAGCAGCCCGTCTAGCGGGAGCTACGAGCAGTACTTC | CASSPSSGSYEQYF
TRBJ1-1 | TRBD1 | TRBV6-5 | few | 15 | TGTGCCAGCAGCTCCGGGACAGTTGGTTCCGCTGAAGCTTTCTTT | CASSSGTVGSAEAFF
TRBJ2-1 | - | TRBV7-7 | - | 16 | TGTGCTAGCAGCTTAGGTCGAGGGGGACCTCATGATGAGCAGTTCTTC | CASSLGRGGPHDEQFF
TRBJ1-5 | - | TRBV5-1 | - | 16 | TGCGCCAGCAGCCCGTCGCCCTACCCCGGCAATCAGCCCCAGCATTTT | CASSPSPYPGNQPQHF
TRBJ1-5 | - | TRBV2 | - | 15 | TGTGCCAGCAGTGCCGGAACAGGGTCGGGTCAGCCCCAGCATTTT | CASSAGTGSGQPQHF
TRBJ1-3 | - | TRBV6-1 | - | 13 | TGTGCCAGCAGTGAGGCCACTGGAAACACCATATATTTT | CASSEATGNTIYF
TRBJ1-1 | TRBD1 | TRBV4-3 | few | 13 | TGCGCCAGCAGCCAGACAGGGCACACTGAAGCTTTCTTT | CASSQTGHTEAFF
TRBJ2-7 | - | TRBV7-7 | - | 15 | TGTGCTAGCAGCTTAGCGGGACAGGGTGATAAGGAGCAGTACTTC | CASSLAGQGDKEQYF
TRBJ2-2 | - | TRBV24-1 | - | 16 | TGTGCCACCAGTGGAGGGCCTACTGAGAACACCGGGGAGCTGTTTTTT | CATSGGPTENTGELFF
TRBJ1-2 | - | TRBV11-2 | - | 16 | TGTGCCAGCAGCTTACCCCCCTGGCAGGGTTACTCTGGCTACACCTTC | CASSLPPWQGYSGYTF
TRBJ1-1 | - | TRBV19 | - | 14 | TGTGCCAGTAGTTTCGCGGGCGCGGTCACTGAAGCTTTCTTT | CASSFAGAVTEAFF
TRBJ2-2 | - | TRBV3-1/TRBV3-2 | - | 15 | TGTGCCAGCAGCGCGAGACAGCTGAACACCGGGGAGCTGTTTTTT | CASSARQLNTGELFF
TRBJ2-7 | TRBD1 | TRBV6-2/TRBV6-3 | once | 14 | TGTGCCAGCAGTTACGTACAGGGGGGCTACGAGCAGTACTTC | CASSYVQGGYEQYF
TRBJ2-7 | TRBD1 | TRBV2 | - | 14 | TGTGCCAGCAGTGGGGACAGGATGATCTACGAGCAGTACTTC | CASSGDRMIYEQYF
TRBJ1-5 | TRBD1 | TRBV9 | - | 16 | TGTGCCAGCAGCATTGACCGGACAGGGGGGAATCAGCCCCAGCATTTT | CASSIDRTGGNQPQHF
TRBJ1-1 | TRBD1 | TRBV2 | - | 14 | TGTGCCAGCAGGGGACAGGGGGCGAACACTGAAGCTTTCTTT | CASRGQGANTEAFF
TRBJ2-7 | - | TRBV2 | few | 13 | TGTGCCAGCAGTGTAGAGGGTAGCGGAAAGCAGTACTTC | CASSVEGSGKQYF
TRBJ2-7 | - | TRBV29-1 | - | 14 | TGCAGCGTTCCGGATGGGGCTAGGTCGAGCGAGCAGTACTTC | CSVPDGARSSEQYF
TRBJ2-7 | TRBD1 | TRBV7-9 | - | 14 | TGTGCCAGCAGTTATGGGGACAGGGCCTACGAGCAGTACTTC | CASSYGDRAYEQYF
TRBJ2-2 | - | TRBV2 | - | 16 | TGTGCCAGCAGTGAAGCGGCAGGGACGAACACCGGGGAGCTGTTTTTT | CASSEAAGTNTGELFF
TRBJ2-3 | TRBD2 | TRBV7-3 | - | 14 | TGTGCCAGCAGCGTCGGACTAGCCCGAGATACGCAGTATTTT | CASSVGLARDTQYF
TRBJ2-6 | - | TRBV5-5 | few | 17 | TGTGCCAGCAGCTTGGGTACAGGGCTTTCCGGGGCCAACGTCCTGACTTTC | CASSLGTGLSGANVLTF
TRBJ2-7 | TRBD2 | TRBV11-2 | - | 15 | TGTGCCAGCAGCCAGAGACTAGCGGGGGTCTACGAGCAGTACTTC | CASSQRLAGVYEQYF
TRBJ1-4 | - | TRBV9 | few | 12 | TGTGCCAGCAGCGTACAGGGGGAAAAACTGTTTTTT | CASSVQGEKLFF
TRBJ2-7 | - | TRBV27 | - | 12 | TGTGCCAGCAGCCACCCCACAGGGGAGCAGTACTTC | CASSHPTGEQYF
TRBJ1-2 | - | TRBV7-2 | - | 14 | TGTGCCAGCAGCCCCTCCGGGGGGTTTACCGGCTACACCTTC | CASSPSGGFTGYTF
TRBJ1-2 | TRBD1 | TRBV7-3 | - | 16 | TGTGCCAGCAGCTTAACTCCGACAGGGTTGGACTATGGCTACACCTTC | CASSLTPTGLDYGYTF
TRBJ2-7 | - | TRBV6-1 | - | 14 | TGTGCCAGCAGTGAAGTAGGGGGGGTTGGTGAGCAGTACTTC | CASSEVGGVGEQYF
TRBJ1-5 | TRBD1 | TRBV6-2/TRBV6-3 | few | 13 | TGTGCCAGCAGTTACGGGGACAGGGTATTCGCGTATTTT | CASSYGDRVFAYF
TRBJ2-5 | - | TRBV4-2 | once | 15 | TGTGCCAGCAGCCAAGCAACGGGGGTCCAAGAGACCCAGTACTTC | CASSQATGVQETQYF
TRBJ2-6 | - | TRBV21-1 | - | 19 | TGTGCCAGCAGCCCTCAGTCGGGGGGAATCGAAGCTGGGGCCAACGTCCTGACTTTC | CASSPQSGGIEAGANVLTF